Included here is one T cell receptor (beta chain) sequence, with context. The data stem from a study of blood T cell repertoires in COVID-19. Study as a whole: Donors in the United States, Italy and Spain gave samples during acute or convalescent COVID-19. Sample material is recorded as cDNA or gDNA derived from T cells, B-cell-depleted T cells, or PBMCs.

Those enrolled in Seattle joined during active infection and were followed longitudinally afterward. Original methodology: Nucleated cell number was recorded as an estimate derived from reference gene primer amplification. Profiling relied on immunoSEQ multiplex PCR, and the TCRdb table lists in-frame clones only, not all of them. V, J and clone size are taken as reported in that table, and D and trimming were inferred from the DNA itself. The repertoire holds 130,000 to 150,000 clones, with more than 80% as singletons. This CDR3 region has 13 residues. The V end lost 4 bases, the J end lost 5 bases, and 10 bases lay between the germline ends. Germline V gene lookup returns CDR1 SGHRS and CDR2 YFSETQ.

V usage is TRBV5-1 and J usage is TRBJ2-1, with D possibly TRBD1 on 5 matching bases. The sequenced sample was peripheral blood. The TCR was taken from a man younger than 35 with COVID-19, enrolled during active disease. CDR3 nucleotides: TGCGCCAGCAGCCTGCAGGGCCACAATGAGCAGTTCTTC. This sequence encodes CASSLQGHNEQFF.